The 8 T cell receptor beta chains below come from one sample, sequenced in a study of identical twins. TCRdb called the 5' RACE reads again in MiXCR, with one record for every CDR3 protein. The table records 550,000 to 700,000 distinct CDR3 sequences, approximately 22% of them present only once. This sample also belongs to another study, concerning T cells expressing NK-cell markers.

Sequenced input: PBMCs. These receptors all come from a woman under 30 in good health.

The rearrangement joins TRBV11-3 to TRBJ2-3, with no clear D. The germline CDR1 and CDR2 sequences are SGHNT and YENEEA. V was cut by 5 bases and J by 3 bases, with 12 bases left in between. This CDR3 has 14 residues. CDR3 region: CASSPSVGTDTQYF. CDR3 DNA sequence: TGTGCCAGCAGCCCTAGTGTAGGGACAGATACGCAGTATTTT.

This clonotype was counted many times. Sequence at one end of the junction differs from germline and may be a read error. This chain connects TRBV5-1 to TRBJ1-1; a weak D match, TRBD1 (6 bases). CDR3 length equals 13 residues. CDR1 SGHRS and CDR2 YFSETQ come from the germline V gene. This CDR3 is CASSSQGNTEAFF. The CDR3 DNA reads as TGTGCCAGCAGCTCACAGGGAAACACTGAAGCTTTCTTT.

In nucleotides, the CDR3 is TGCAGTGCCGGGCCGGGACTAGCGGAAAAGTTCTTC. It translates to CSAGPGLAEKFF. This chain joins TRBV20-1 and TRBJ2-1; TRBD2 aligns across 11 bases. The CDR3 consists of 12 residues. V was clipped by 6 bases and J by 14 bases; unmatched bases: 9. Germline V CDR1 and CDR2: DFQATT, SNEGSKA (reference sequence).

The chain combines TRBV7-8 with TRBJ2-7; 7 bases match TRBD1. This CDR3 region has 17 residues. Losses at the gene ends were 1 base for V and 0 bases for J; bases not matched to a gene: 9. Germline V gene data show CDR1 as SGHVS and CDR2 as FQNEAQ. The CDR3 DNA sequence: TGTGCCAGCAGCTTAGTTAATGGGCCAGGGGGCTCCTACGAGCAGTACTTC. Its protein product is CASSLVNGPGGSYEQYF.

This clonotype has only a few counts. CDR3 coding DNA: TGCAGCGCCGGGGGAGGGGCGCCCACCGGGGAGCTGTTTTTT. It encodes CSAGGGAPTGELFF. The chain couples TRBV29-1 to TRBJ2-2; 7 positions match TRBD2. The CDR3 covers 14 residues. The germline V gene has CDR1 SQVTM and CDR2 ANQGSEA. After removal of 7 bases from V and 4 bases from J, the junction contained 9 bases not matched to a gene.

CDR3 sequence: CSARDNRDQPQHF. CDR3 DNA sequence: TGCAGTGCACGGGACAACAGGGATCAGCCCCAGCATTTT. The rearrangement uses TRBV20-1 and TRBJ1-5, with D possibly being TRBD1 (6 bases). Trimming took 6 bases from V and 5 from J, leaving 14 bases between them. Looked up from germline, CDR1 is DFQATT and CDR2 is SNEGSKA (reference sequence). The length of the CDR3 is 13 residues.

The chain recombines TRBV11-1 with TRBJ2-1; 10 bases agree with TRBD2. The CDR3 has 19 amino acids. V shed 6 bases and J 7 bases; nucleotides not matched to a gene: 21. Germline V gene data show CDR1 as SGHAT and CDR2 as FQDESV (reference sequence). CDR3 coding DNA: TGTGCCAGCAGGTCATCCCACGCGGGACTAGCGACCTTACGGAATGAGCAGTTCTTC. This encodes CASRSSHAGLATLRNEQFF. Combining the CDR3 with reference TRBV11-1 and TRBJ2-1 gives the whole variable domain EAEVAQSPRYKITEKSQAVAFWCDPISGHATLYWYRQILGQGPELLVQFQDESVVDDSQLPKDRFSAERLKGVDSTLKIQPAELGDSAMYLCASRSSHAGLATLRNEQFFGPGTRLTVL.

This clonotype appeared a few times. V is TRBV24-1 and J is TRBJ2-7; 10 bases match TRBD1. Per the germline V gene, CDR1 is KGHDR and CDR2 is SFDVKD. V was pared by 9 bases and J by 3 bases, with 1 base of the junction left unmatched. The CDR3 contains 12 residues. CDR3 protein: CATGDRGYEQYF. DNA for the CDR3: TGTGCCACCGGGGACAGGGGCTACGAGCAGTACTTC.